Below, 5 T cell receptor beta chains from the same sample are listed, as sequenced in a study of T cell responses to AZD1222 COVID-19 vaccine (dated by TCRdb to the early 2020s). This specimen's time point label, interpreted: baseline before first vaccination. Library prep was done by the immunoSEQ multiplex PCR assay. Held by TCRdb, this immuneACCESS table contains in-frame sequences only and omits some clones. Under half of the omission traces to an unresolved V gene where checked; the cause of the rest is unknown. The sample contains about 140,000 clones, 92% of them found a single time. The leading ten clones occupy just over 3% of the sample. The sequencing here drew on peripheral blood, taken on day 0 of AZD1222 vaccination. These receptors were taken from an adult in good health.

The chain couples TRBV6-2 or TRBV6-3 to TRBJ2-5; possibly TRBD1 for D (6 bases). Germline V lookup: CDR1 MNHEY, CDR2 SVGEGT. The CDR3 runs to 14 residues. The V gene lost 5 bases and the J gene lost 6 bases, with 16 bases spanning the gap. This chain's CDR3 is CASSPAQWGQTQYF. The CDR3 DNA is TGTGCCAGCAGTCCCGCTCAGTGGGGGCAGACCCAGTACTTC.

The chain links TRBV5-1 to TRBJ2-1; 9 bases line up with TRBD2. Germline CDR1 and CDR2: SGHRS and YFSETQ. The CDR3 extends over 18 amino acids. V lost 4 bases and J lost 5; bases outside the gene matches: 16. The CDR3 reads CASSPEVAGVLIHNEQFF. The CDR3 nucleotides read TGCGCCAGCAGCCCCGAGGTAGCGGGAGTTTTAATCCACAATGAGCAGTTCTTC. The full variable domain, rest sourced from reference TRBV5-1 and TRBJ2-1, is KAGVTQTPRYLIKTRGQQVTLSCSPISGHRSVSWYQQTPGQGLQFLFEYFSETQRNKGNFPGRFSGRQFSNSRSEMNVSTLELGDSALYLCASSPEVAGVLIHNEQFFGPGTRLTVL.

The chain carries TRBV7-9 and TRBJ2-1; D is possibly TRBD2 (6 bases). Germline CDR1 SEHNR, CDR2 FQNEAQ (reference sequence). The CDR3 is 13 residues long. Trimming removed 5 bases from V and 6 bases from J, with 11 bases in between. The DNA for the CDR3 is TGTGCCAGCAGCCCGACTAGAACCAATGAGCAGTTCTTC. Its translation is CASSPTRTNEQFF.

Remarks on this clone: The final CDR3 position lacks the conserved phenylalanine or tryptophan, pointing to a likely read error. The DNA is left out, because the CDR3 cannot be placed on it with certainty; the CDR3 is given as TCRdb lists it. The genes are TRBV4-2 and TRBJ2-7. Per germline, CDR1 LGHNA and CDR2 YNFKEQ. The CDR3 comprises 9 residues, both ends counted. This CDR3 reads CANTGTDVR.

The CDR3 coding sequence is TGTGCCAGCAGCGTGACGTGGGGCACAGATACGCAGTATTTT. Translating it yields CASSVTWGTDTQYF. The chain employs TRBV5-5 and TRBJ2-3; D gene ambiguous. Per germline, CDR1 SGHKS and CDR2 YYEKEE (reference sequence). V shed 4 bases and J shed 1 base, with 10 bases lying between them. The CDR3 covers 14 residues.